This TCR beta chain emerged from a study of tumor and adjacent non-tumor tissue in lung cancer. Study as a whole: The cohort had 12 to 13 adenocarcinoma, 2 squamous cell and 1 small cell patients. The study's findings and limits: Top 100 clones took a larger repertoire share in normal lung. Shorter survival was associated with higher TCR diversity in tumors.

The CDR3 is 14 amino acids. From germline, CDR1 is DFQATT and CDR2 SNEGSKA (reference sequence). This clonotype has a single count. As yet, its antigen is unknown. One end of the junction varies from germline; a read error may be responsible. Three rounds of nested PCR, following a modified ARM-PCR protocol, produced the TCRbeta library. One entry per CDR3 protein, called by TCRdb with MiXCR from the multiplex PCR reads. The table lists fewer than 85,000 distinct CDR3 sequences, under 85% of them singletons. This sample's RNA came from whole unsorted tissue. Donors were chemotherapy-naive, newly diagnosed lung cancer surgical patients in China, August–late 2014.

The rearrangement joins TRBV20-1 to TRBJ2-6, with D possibly TRBD2 on 5 matching bases. The sample consisted of lung tumor tissue. The TCR sequence derives from a woman aged 45-65 years with non-small cell lung cancer. This CDR3 is CNASIRDGANVLTF. The CDR3 DNA reads as TGCAATGCTAGTATCCGGGATGGGGCCAACGTCCTGACTTTC.